One and the same sample provided the 24 T cell receptor beta chains below, sequenced in a study of blood T cell repertoires in COVID-19. Data came from immunoSEQ multiplex PCR; TCRdb stores just in-frame clones and leaves some out. The data hold about 190,000 clones, with 88% observed a single time. Sequencing used peripheral blood. These receptors were taken from a man in his 70s with active or convalescent COVID-19.

The rearrangement joins TRBV18 to TRBJ2-1; 9 nucleotides match TRBD1. Germline-derived CDR1 and CDR2 are KGHSH and LQKENI. The V gene end was trimmed by 3 bases and the J gene end by 9 bases; junction bases not matched to a gene: 9. CDR3 length equals 15 residues. The CDR3 reads CASSPAGTGIFEQFF. CDR3 DNA sequence: TGTGCCAGCTCACCTGCCGGGACAGGGATTTTTGAGCAGTTCTTC.

The V and J genes are TRBV6-5 and TRBJ2-2; 13 bases map to TRBD2. CDR3 size: 15 residues. V was clipped by 6 bases and J by 6 bases; unmatched bases: 4. Germline V gives CDR1 MNHEY, CDR2 SVGAGI. The CDR3 is CASRRLAGGPGELFF. The CDR3, as DNA: TGTGCCAGCAGAAGACTAGCGGGAGGACCCGGGGAGCTGTTTTTT.

This clone has only one observation. J is TRBJ2-2 and V is TRBV7-8, with 9 bases aligning to TRBD2. V lost 5 bases and J lost 4; bases outside the gene matches: 17. The CDR3 has 19 residues. CDR1 is SGHVS, CDR2 FQNEAQ, per germline. Here the CDR3 reads CASSASRLPGLAITGELFF. In DNA, the CDR3 is TGTGCCAGCAGCGCCTCTCGCCTTCCGGGACTAGCAATCACCGGGGAGCTGTTTTTT. Combining the CDR3 with reference TRBV7-8 and TRBJ2-2 gives the whole variable domain GAGVSQSPRYKVAKRGQDVALRCDPISGHVSLFWYQQALGQGPEFLTYFQNEAQLDKSGLPSDRFFAERPEGSVSTLKIQRTQQEDSAVYLCASSASRLPGLAITGELFFGEGSRLTVL.

The V gene is TRBV7-9, the J gene TRBJ2-6, with no clear D. Germline values: CDR1 SEHNR, CDR2 FQNEAQ (reference sequence). CDR3 length: 13 residues. V dropped 10 bases and J dropped 1 base, with 8 bases sitting between them. The CDR3 region has the DNA TGTGCCACCCAAGCGTCTGGGGCCAACGTCCTGACTTTC. Translated, it gives CATQASGANVLTF.

The chain has TRBV6-5 and TRBJ2-3, with TRBD2 matching over 10 bases. With 0 bases clipped from V and 5 bases from J, the junction kept 2 bases outside the gene matches. Germline CDR1 is MNHEY and CDR2 is SVGAGI. There are 15 residues in the CDR3. CDR3: CASSYSASGRDTQYF. The CDR3 DNA sequence: TGTGCCAGCAGTTACTCGGCTAGCGGGAGAGATACGCAGTATTTT.

This clone was recorded once. This chain links TRBV19 with TRBJ1-5; maybe TRBD1 (6 bases). The CDR3 sequence is 14 residues long. Germline CDR1 and CDR2: LNHDA and SQIVND (reference sequence). V was clipped by 9 bases and J by 0 bases, with 12 bases between them. CDR3 nucleotide sequence: TGTGCCAGCGCTAACAGGGTTAGCAATCAGCCCCAGCATTTT. It translates to CASANRVSNQPQHF. Filled out from reference TRBV19 and TRBJ1-5, the complete variable domain reads DGGITQSPKYLFRKEGQNVTLSCEQNLNHDAMYWYRQDPGQGLRLIYYSQIVNDFQKGDIAEGYSVSREKKESFPLTVTSAQKNPTAFYLCASANRVSNQPQHFGDGTRLSIL.

The V call is TRBV5-6, the J call TRBJ1-2; TRBD1 matches at 8 bases. V shed 0 bases, J shed 4 bases, and the junction held 11 bases outside the gene matches. Germline V gene lookup returns CDR1 SGHDT and CDR2 YYEEEE. This CDR3 has 17 residues. The CDR3 region is CASSLVRDRNKIYGYTF. CDR3 bases: TGTGCCAGCAGCTTGGTTCGGGACAGGAATAAAATCTATGGCTACACCTTC.

The chain carries TRBV18 and TRBJ2-7; possible D gene TRBD2, 6 bases. Germline V gives CDR1 KGHSH, CDR2 LQKENI. The CDR3 extends over 16 amino acids. V was shortened by 5 bases and J by 5 bases, with 22 bases between the two germline ends. The DNA for the CDR3 is TGTGCCAGCTCATCAACGAGCGGGCCCTCTTCCAACGAGCAGTACTTC. Translation gives CASSSTSGPSSNEQYF.

This chain uses TRBV14 with TRBJ2-2, with 8 bases fitting TRBD2. This CDR3 contains 16 residues. Germline lookup yields CDR1 SGHDN and CDR2 FVKESK. Trimming at V came to 4 bases and at J to 2 bases, leaving 6 bases not matched to a gene. The CDR3 DNA is TGTGCCAGCAGCCCTCGACTAGCGCTTAACACCGGGGAGCTGTTTTTT. Its translation: CASSPRLALNTGELFF. The full variable domain, with the rest looked up from reference TRBV14 and TRBJ2-2, is EAGVTQFPSHSVIEKGQTVTLRCDPISGHDNLYWYRRVMGKEIKFLLHFVKESKQDESGMPNNRFLAERTGGTYSTLKVQPAELEDSGVYFCASSPRLALNTGELFFGEGSRLTVL.

In its sample, this clone was seen once. V gene TRBV3-1 (or the pseudogene TRBV3-2) combines with J gene TRBJ2-7; tentative D call: TRBD1 (6 bases). Trimming stripped 1 base from V and 3 bases from J, with 10 bases between. In germline, CDR1 is LGHDT, CDR2 YNNKEL (reference sequence). The CDR3 totals 14 residues. The CDR3 is CASSQGQAGYEQYF. In DNA form, the CDR3 reads TGTGCCAGCAGCCAAGGACAGGCCGGCTACGAGCAGTACTTC.

The chain employs TRBV30 and TRBJ1-5; the D is unclear. Trimming stripped 0 bases from V and 15 bases from J, with 12 bases between. This CDR3 contains 11 residues. The germline V gene has CDR1 GTSNPN and CDR2 SVGIG (reference sequence). CDR3 loop: CAWSVSQFLHF. The CDR3 DNA is TGTGCCTGGAGTGTATCTCAGTTCCTGCATTTT.

The chain recombines TRBV7-9 with TRBJ2-5; D is unclear. Germline V gene sequence: CDR1 SEHNR, CDR2 FQNEAQ (reference sequence). There are 12 residues in the CDR3. Trimming stripped 3 bases from V and 4 bases from J, with 6 bases between. The CDR3 DNA sequence: TGTGCCAGCAGCTTCATGCGAGAGACCCAGTACTTC. Residues: CASSFMRETQYF.

The J gene is TRBJ2-1, the V gene TRBV6-2 or TRBV6-3; the D gene is possibly TRBD2 (6 bases). The V gene's germline CDR1 is MNHEY and CDR2 SVGEGT. The CDR3 sequence is 19 residues long. V shed 2 bases and J shed 0 bases, with 20 bases lying between them. CDR3 nucleotides: TGTGCCAGCAGTTACCACCGGAACGGGAGCGGGCCCTCCTACAATGAGCAGTTCTTC. Protein sequence: CASSYHRNGSGPSYNEQFF.

This clone showed up just once. The chain employs TRBV5-6 and TRBJ2-7, with D hard to call. V was shortened by 0 bases and J by 12 bases, with 13 bases between the two germline ends. Per the germline V gene, CDR1 is SGHDT and CDR2 is YYEEEE. The CDR3 spans 12 residues. CDR3 coding DNA: TGTGCCAGCAGCTTGGACCAGGTGGGTTGGTACTTC. It codes for CASSLDQVGWYF.

V gene TRBV28 combines with J gene TRBJ2-2, with D possibly being TRBD1 (6 bases). There are 15 residues in the CDR3. Germline V gene lookup returns CDR1 MDHEN and CDR2 SYDVKM. V lost 4 bases, J lost 6 bases, and 15 bases lay in between. The CDR3 DNA reads as TGTGCCAGCAGTTCAGGGGCTTTGACCGCCGGGGAGCTGTTTTTT. Residues: CASSSGALTAGELFF.

The chain links TRBV12-3 or TRBV12-4 to TRBJ2-4, with D perhaps TRBD2 (5 bases). V was trimmed by 3 bases and J by 9 bases, leaving 12 bases between them. The CDR3 has 13 amino acids. This CDR3 is CASSLRRATIQYF. CDR3 in DNA: TGTGCCAGCAGTTTGCGGCGGGCGACCATTCAGTACTTC.

The chain recombines TRBV30 with TRBJ2-7, with D tentatively TRBD1 (8 bases). Germline V CDR1 and CDR2: GTSNPN, SVGIG (reference sequence). There are 12 residues in the CDR3. Trimming removed 8 bases at V and 6 bases at J, with 17 bases between. In DNA, the CDR3 is TGTGCCGCCTACAGGGGGGGTTCCGAGCAGTACTTC. Translated: CAAYRGGSEQYF.

This clone was observed once. The CDR3 coding sequence is TGTGCCAGTAGAGACCGGGACAGGGGCACAGATACGCAGTATTTT. Translated, it gives CASRDRDRGTDTQYF. The chain uses TRBV2 and TRBJ2-3; 9 bases are a match to TRBD1. The CDR3 runs to 15 residues. Germline V gene data show CDR1 as SNHLY and CDR2 as FYNNEI. V dropped 9 bases and J dropped 1; count of bases not matched to a gene: 8.

The rearrangement uses TRBV6-6 and TRBJ2-3; the D gene is possibly TRBD1 (5 bases). The CDR3 sequence is 15 residues long. With 4 bases removed from V and 6 bases from J, the gap between germline ends came to 17 bases. In germline, CDR1 is MNHNY, CDR2 SVGAGI (reference sequence). DNA for the CDR3: TGTGCCAGCAGTTTGGGTCAGGGCCGGTCGGATACGCAGTATTTT. Residues: CASSLGQGRSDTQYF.

The V call is TRBV15, the J call TRBJ1-3, with 12 bases matching TRBD1. Germline V lookup: CDR1 LNHNV, CDR2 YYDKDF (reference sequence). The ends lost 3 bases at V and 3 bases at J; junction bases unmatched: 3. The CDR3 length is 16 residues. The CDR3 coding sequence is TGTGCCACCAGCAGGGGACAGGGGGCGCGTGGAAACACCATATATTTT. This sequence encodes CATSRGQGARGNTIYF.

The V and J genes are TRBV9 and TRBJ2-3, with a weak D call TRBD2 (5 bases). Germline V gene data show CDR1 as SGDLS and CDR2 as YYNGEE. Trimming cost V 4 bases and J 0 bases, with 27 bases left between them. This CDR3 comprises 20 residues. The chain's CDR3 is CASSPRLSENIPSSTDTQYF. Written as DNA, the CDR3 is TGTGCCAGCAGCCCACGCCTTAGCGAGAACATACCCTCTAGCACAGATACGCAGTATTTT.

The genes are TRBV5-1 and TRBJ2-5; a possible D gene is TRBD2 (6 bases). V was trimmed by 6 bases and J by 4 bases, leaving 16 bases between them. The CDR3 extends over 14 amino acids. Germline CDR1 and CDR2: SGHRS and YFSETQ. The CDR3 sequence: CASKVGSGRETQYF. The CDR3 DNA reads as TGCGCCAGCAAGGTTGGTAGCGGCCGAGAGACCCAGTACTTC. Filled out from reference TRBV5-1 and TRBJ2-5, the complete variable domain reads KAGVTQTPRYLIKTRGQQVTLSCSPISGHRSVSWYQQTPGQGLQFLFEYFSETQRNKGNFPGRFSGRQFSNSRSEMNVSTLELGDSALYLCASKVGSGRETQYFGPGTRLLVL.

This clone has only a few counts. The same CDR3 can be traced to other DNA sequences in this sample. The chain couples TRBV6-5 to TRBJ1-1, with 11 bases that match TRBD1. After removal of 4 bases from V and 5 bases from J, the junction contained 3 bases not matched to a gene. The V gene's germline CDR1 is MNHEY and CDR2 SVGAGI. This CDR3 has 14 residues. Here the CDR3 reads CASSSGQGGTEAFF. The DNA of the CDR3 is TGTGCCAGCAGTTCGGGACAGGGGGGAACTGAAGCTTTCTTT.

This sequence joins TRBV14 and TRBJ1-2, with D perhaps matching TRBD1 (6 bases). The CDR3 is made up of 15 amino acids. V shed 4 bases and J shed 0 bases, with 12 bases lying between them. Germline-derived CDR1 and CDR2 are SGHDN and FVKESK. The CDR3 reads CASSPADRPNYGYTF. CDR3 DNA sequence: TGTGCCAGCAGCCCAGCGGACAGACCTAACTATGGCTACACCTTC.